The clone carrying this T cell receptor beta chain was seen only once. The antigen remains undetermined. This entry comes from a study of PD-1 blockade in mismatch repair-deficient tumors. At the level of the study: Patients had around twelve mismatch repair-deficient cancer types, all previously treated and progressing. Regarding the study as a whole: Tumor-resident clones, often absent from pretreatment blood, expanded after pembrolizumab and then contracted.

The CDR3 is made up of 16 amino acids. V lost 2 bases and J 2 bases, leaving 15 bases between the germline ends. The germline CDR1 and CDR2 sequences are MDHEN and SYDVKM. Sequenced by immunoSEQ multiplex PCR; TCRdb stores in-frame clones only, minus some. The sample holds some 130,000 clones; 85% to 90% are singletons and the top ten take about an eighth. The clonotype originates from an adult with mismatch repair-deficient cancer. Source: peripheral blood, taken 70 to 73 weeks after starting pembrolizumab. The V gene is TRBV28, the J gene TRBJ1-2; D call uncertain. The CDR3 nucleotides are TGTGCCAGCAGTTTAAAGGGCTTTCCTTCCAACTATGGCTACACCTTC. This gives the protein CASSLKGFPSNYGYTF.